This TCR beta chain was sequenced during a study of identical twins. TCRdb independently ran MiXCR on the 5' RACE reads; one entry per CDR3 protein. The sample has approximately 190,000 distinct CDR3 sequences; about a sixth are singletons. This clonotype was detected many times. This CDR3 is 15 amino acids long. Germline V gene data show CDR1 as LGHDT and CDR2 as YNNKEL (reference sequence). V dropped 6 bases and J dropped 3 bases, with 14 bases sitting between them. Healthy Caucasians alone served as donors. These records were also assigned to another study, of T cells expressing NK-cell markers.

V and J are TRBV3-1 and TRBJ2-2, with no clear D. Input material: CD8+ T cells sorted from blood. This sequence originates from a young woman in good health. The CDR3 sequence is CASRPGQGDTGELFF. The CDR3 DNA reads TGTGCCAGCAGACCCGGCCAAGGCGACACCGGGGAGCTGTTTTTT.